Listed below are T cell receptor beta chains from one sample, sequenced in a study of T cell responses to AZD1222 COVID-19 vaccine. Produced via immunoSEQ multiplex PCR; TCRdb's table is partial and in-frame only. The profile shows 110,000 to 150,000 clones, approximately 94% of them singletons. The specimen was peripheral blood, collected on day 0 of AZD1222 vaccination. These receptors were collected from an adult in good health. The CDR3 runs from the conserved cysteine through the conserved F or W. D genes are given only for firm matches. Expanded clones get a size class; other rows say once, few or many, or leave the size out.

clone_size j_call v_call d_call cdr3_aa cdr3_nt
. TRBJ2-7 TRBV9 . CASSPRGTQEQYF TGTGCCAGCAGCCCCCGGGGGACACAAGAGCAGTACTTC
once TRBJ1-2 TRBV7-8 . CASGRESYGYTF TGTGCCAGCGGTCGGGAATCCTATGGCTACACCTTC
. TRBJ1-1 TRBV19 TRBD1 CASSSGQGGTEAFF TGTGCCAGTAGTTCCGGACAGGGGGGGACTGAAGCTTTCTTT
. TRBJ1-4 TRBV6-5 . CASRSRATNEKLFF TGTGCCAGCAGGAGTAGAGCAACTAATGAAAAACTGTTTTTT
. TRBJ1-2 TRBV4-1 . CASSQEGVFVGGYTF TGCGCCAGCAGCCAAGAAGGAGTTTTCGTGGGGGGCTACACCTTC
. TRBJ2-3 TRBV7-8 . CASSPPRRGRDTQYF TGTGCCAGCAGCCCTCCCCGCAGGGGAAGGGATACGCAGTATTTT
. TRBJ2-7 TRBV9 TRBD2 CASSPSGSSSYEQYF TGTGCCAGCAGTCCTAGCGGGTCGAGCTCCTACGAGCAGTACTTC
once TRBJ1-1 TRBV12-3/TRBV12-4 . CASILQGSTEAFF TGTGCCAGCATTCTACAGGGATCCACTGAAGCTTTCTTT
. TRBJ2-1 TRBV11-3 TRBD2 CASSSGLASYNEQFF TGTGCCAGCAGCTCGGGACTAGCGAGCTACAATGAGCAGTTCTTC
. TRBJ1-1 TRBV7-8 TRBD1 CASSGVHRGHMNTEAFF TGTGCCAGCAGCGGCGTCCACAGGGGTCACATGAACACTGAAGCTTTCTTT
few TRBJ1-5 TRBV5-1 . CASSLLPWVIGQPQHF TGCGCCAGCAGCTTGTTACCCTGGGTAATAGGTCAGCCCCAGCATTTT
once TRBJ1-5 TRBV14 . CASSLLRAGGGQPQHF TGTGCCAGCAGCCTCCTAAGGGCCGGGGGGGGTCAGCCCCAGCATTTT
. TRBJ2-1 TRBV6-5 TRBD2 CASTPGGPHEQFF TGTGCCAGCACTCCGGGGGGGCCCCATGAGCAGTTCTTC
. TRBJ1-1 TRBV6-5 TRBD1 CASSLIRGLYTEAFF TGTGCCAGCAGTTTAATCAGGGGGCTGTACACTGAAGCTTTCTTT
. TRBJ1-4 TRBV3-1/TRBV3-2 TRBD1 CASSQGLGQGRSKKLFF TGTGCCAGCAGCCAAGGGTTAGGACAGGGGAGATCTAAAAAACTGTTTTTT
few TRBJ1-2 TRBV6-5 . CASTPGAGANYGYTF TGTGCCAGCACCCCGGGGGCAGGAGCTAACTATGGCTACACCTTC
. TRBJ1-2 TRBV7-2 . CASSLVLGVTFRPNYGYTF TGTGCCAGCAGCTTAGTTCTCGGCGTAACTTTCCGTCCTAACTATGGCTACACCTTC
. TRBJ1-5 TRBV4-1 TRBD1 CASSPGPGQRINQPQHF TGCGCCAGCAGCCCCGGCCCGGGACAGCGAATCAATCAGCCCCAGCATTTT
. TRBJ1-1 TRBV28 . CASSLLYRREAFF TGTGCCAGCAGTCTACTATACAGGAGAGAAGCTTTCTTT
. TRBJ2-7 TRBV11-2 . CASSLNHEQYF TGTGCCAGCAGCTTAAACCACGAGCAGTACTTC
. TRBJ2-5 TRBV5-1 . CASSLNSGETQYF TGCGCCAGCAGCTTGAATTCGGGGGAGACCCAGTACTTC
. TRBJ1-5 TRBV30 . CAWDRDLQPQHF TGTGCCTGGGACCGGGACCTTCAGCCCCAGCATTTT
. TRBJ2-1 TRBV4-2 TRBD1 CASSRRPGQGNEQFF TGTGCCAGCAGCCGCCGGCCGGGACAGGGGAATGAGCAGTTCTTC
. TRBJ2-1 TRBV29-1 . CSVSQTSGNEQFF TGCAGCGTTTCGCAGACCTCTGGCAATGAGCAGTTCTTC
. TRBJ2-1 TRBV6-4 . CASSDSTHNEQFF TGTGCCAGCAGTGACTCGACCCACAATGAGCAGTTCTTC
once TRBJ1-2 TRBV7-2 . CASSSGVSWYGYTF TGTGCCAGCAGCTCAGGGGTTTCTTGGTATGGCTACACCTTC
. TRBJ1-1 TRBV5-1 . CASSLARTAEAFF TGCGCCAGCAGCTTGGCGAGGACGGCTGAAGCTTTCTTT
. TRBJ2-6 TRBV15 . CATSTYESTLSGANVLTF TGTGCCACCAGCACCTATGAGTCCACCCTCTCTGGGGCCAACGTCCTGACTTTC
. TRBJ1-2 TRBV4-3 TRBD1 CASSQDMSGQGAIYGYTF TGCGCCAGCAGCCAAGATATGTCTGGGCAGGGGGCAATCTATGGCTACACCTTC
. TRBJ1-2 TRBV11-2 . CASSLWSGTGVEPSYGYTF TGTGCCAGCAGCTTATGGTCTGGGACCGGTGTGGAGCCCAGCTATGGCTACACCTTC
. TRBJ1-3 TRBV7-2 TRBD1 CASSFYRDRVGNTIYF TGTGCCAGCAGCTTTTACCGGGACAGGGTTGGAAACACCATATATTTT
once TRBJ1-6 TRBV7-6 TRBD1 CASSSGQGIDSPLHF TGTGCCAGCAGCTCTGGACAGGGGATAGATTCACCCCTCCACTTT
. TRBJ2-2 TRBV4-3 . CASSQGRTGELFF TGCGCCAGCAGCCAAGGGCGTACCGGGGAGCTGTTTTTT
. TRBJ1-6 TRBV6-2/TRBV6-3 TRBD1 CASSSLTGANSPLHF TGTGCCAGCAGTTCCTTGACAGGGGCCAATTCACCCCTCCACTTT
. TRBJ2-5 TRBV7-2 . CASSFHRTQETQYF TGTGCCAGCAGCTTCCACAGAACTCAAGAGACCCAGTACTTC
. TRBJ2-2 TRBV13 TRBD1 CASSYTGIDPGQGTYTGELFF TGTGCCAGCAGCTATACCGGGATCGACCCGGGACAGGGGACCTACACCGGGGAGCTGTTTTTT
. TRBJ1-1 TRBV7-2 TRBD1 CASSPTGMAEAFF TGTGCCAGCAGCCCGACAGGGATGGCTGAAGCTTTCTTT
. TRBJ2-7 TRBV6-1 . CASSERQGNEQYF TGTGCCAGCAGTGAAAGGCAGGGGAACGAGCAGTACTTC
. TRBJ1-2 TRBV28 . CASSLHTTALYGYTF TGTGCCAGCAGTCTCCACACTACAGCCCTCTATGGCTACACCTTC
. TRBJ1-4 TRBV2 . CASVLEVDEKLFF TGTGCCAGCGTGCTTGAGGTCGATGAAAAACTGTTTTTT
. TRBJ1-1 TRBV2 . CASTAITPNTEAFF TGTGCCAGCACCGCCATTACACCGAACACTGAAGCTTTCTTT
. TRBJ1-1 TRBV7-6 . CASSLGVGDTEAFF TGTGCCAGCAGCTTAGGGGTCGGTGACACTGAAGCTTTCTTT
once TRBJ1-1 TRBV9 . CASSVVADTYTEAFF TGTGCCAGCAGCGTAGTTGCAGATACTTACACTGAAGCTTTCTTT
. TRBJ2-5 TRBV7-2 . CASSFRTDSQETQYF TGTGCCAGCAGCTTCCGGACAGATTCTCAAGAGACCCAGTACTTC
. TRBJ1-4 TRBV19 TRBD1 CASSLRTGASDREKLFF TGTGCCAGTAGTCTACGGACAGGGGCGTCCGATCGAGAAAAACTGTTTTTT
. TRBJ2-2 TRBV7-2 . CASSSQGANTGELFF TGTGCCAGCAGCTCACAGGGAGCGAACACCGGGGAGCTGTTTTTT
. TRBJ2-7 TRBV19 . CASSMQIHYEQYF TGTGCCAGTAGTATGCAGATCCACTACGAGCAGTACTTC
. TRBJ1-2 TRBV3-1/TRBV3-2 . CASSQEGTSHGYAF TGTGCCAGCAGCCAAGAAGGGACCTCTCATGGCTACGCCTTC
. TRBJ2-7 TRBV24-1 TRBD2 CATSDSHRGAYEQYF TGTGCCACCAGTGATTCCCATCGGGGGGCCTACGAGCAGTACTTC
. TRBJ2-1 TRBV19 . CASSIDADGLVIYNEQFF TGTGCCAGTAGTATAGACGCCGACGGTCTAGTCATTTACAATGAGCAGTTCTTC
. TRBJ2-7 TRBV19 TRBD2 CASSPAQRGGLEQYF TGTGCCAGTAGTCCCGCCCAGCGGGGGGGCCTGGAGCAGTACTTC
. TRBJ1-1 TRBV4-1 . CASSQVERGFNTEAFF TGCGCCAGCAGCCAAGTGGAAAGGGGCTTTAACACTGAAGCTTTCTTT
. TRBJ2-3 TRBV24-1 . CATSRSFGGTDTQYF TGTGCCACCAGTCGTAGTTTTGGCGGCACAGATACGCAGTATTTT